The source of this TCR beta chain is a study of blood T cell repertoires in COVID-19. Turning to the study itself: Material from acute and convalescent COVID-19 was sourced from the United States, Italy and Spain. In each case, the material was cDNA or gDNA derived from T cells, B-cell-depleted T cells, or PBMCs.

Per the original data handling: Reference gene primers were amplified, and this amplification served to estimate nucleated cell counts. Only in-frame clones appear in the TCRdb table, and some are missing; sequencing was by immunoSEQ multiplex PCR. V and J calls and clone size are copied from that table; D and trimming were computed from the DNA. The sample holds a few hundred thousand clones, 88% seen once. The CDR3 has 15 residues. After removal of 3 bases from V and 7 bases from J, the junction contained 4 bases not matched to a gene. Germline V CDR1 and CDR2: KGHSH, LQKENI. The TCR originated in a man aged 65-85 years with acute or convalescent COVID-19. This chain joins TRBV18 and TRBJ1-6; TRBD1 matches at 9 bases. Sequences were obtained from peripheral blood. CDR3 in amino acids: CASSPGQGTNSPLHF. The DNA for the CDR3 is TGTGCCAGCTCACCGGGACAGGGAACCAATTCACCCCTCCACTTT. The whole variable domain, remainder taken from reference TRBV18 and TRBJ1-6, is NAGVMQNPRHLVRRRGQEARLRCSPMKGHSHVYWYRQLPEEGLKFMVYLQKENIIDESGMPKERFSAEFPKEGPSILRIQQVVRGDSAAYFCASSPGQGTNSPLHFGNGTRLTVT.